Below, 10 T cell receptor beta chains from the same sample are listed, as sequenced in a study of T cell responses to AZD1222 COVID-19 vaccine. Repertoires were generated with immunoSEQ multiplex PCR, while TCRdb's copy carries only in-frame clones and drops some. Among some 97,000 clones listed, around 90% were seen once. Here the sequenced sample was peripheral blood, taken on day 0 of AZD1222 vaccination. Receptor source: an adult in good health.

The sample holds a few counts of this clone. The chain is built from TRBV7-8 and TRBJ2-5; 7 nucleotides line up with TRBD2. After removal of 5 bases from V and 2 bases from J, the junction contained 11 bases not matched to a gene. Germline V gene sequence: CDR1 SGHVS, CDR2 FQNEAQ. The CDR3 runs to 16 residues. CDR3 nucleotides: TGTGCCAGCAGCCTCCGAGCGGGACCTACTCAAGAGACCCAGTACTTC. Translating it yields CASSLRAGPTQETQYF.

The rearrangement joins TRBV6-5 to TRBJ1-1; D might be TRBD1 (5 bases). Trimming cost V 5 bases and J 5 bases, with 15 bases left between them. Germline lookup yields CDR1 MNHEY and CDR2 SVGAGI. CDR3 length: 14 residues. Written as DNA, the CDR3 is TGTGCCAGCAGTAACACGACGGGGGGTACTGAAGCTTTCTTT. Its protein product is CASSNTTGGTEAFF.

The CDR3 region is CASSLGSSGGPYEQYF. CDR3 coding DNA: TGTGCCAGCAGCTTAGGCAGTAGCGGCGGGCCCTACGAGCAGTACTTC. The V gene is TRBV7-8, the J gene TRBJ2-7; the D gene is possibly TRBD2 (6 bases). The germline V gene encodes CDR1 SGHVS and CDR2 FQNEAQ. This CDR3 contains 16 residues. V was clipped by 1 base and J by 2 bases, with 15 bases between them.

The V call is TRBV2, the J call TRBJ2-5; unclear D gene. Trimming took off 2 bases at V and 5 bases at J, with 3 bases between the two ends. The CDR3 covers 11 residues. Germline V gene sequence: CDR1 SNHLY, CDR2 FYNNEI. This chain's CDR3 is CASSEYETQYF. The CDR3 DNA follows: TGTGCCAGCAGTGAATACGAGACCCAGTACTTC.

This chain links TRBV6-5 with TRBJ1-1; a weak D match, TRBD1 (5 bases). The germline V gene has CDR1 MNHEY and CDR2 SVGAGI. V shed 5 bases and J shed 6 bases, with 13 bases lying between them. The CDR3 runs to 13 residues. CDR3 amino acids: CASSRQFIAEAFF. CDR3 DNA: TGTGCCAGCAGTAGACAGTTTATCGCTGAAGCTTTCTTT.

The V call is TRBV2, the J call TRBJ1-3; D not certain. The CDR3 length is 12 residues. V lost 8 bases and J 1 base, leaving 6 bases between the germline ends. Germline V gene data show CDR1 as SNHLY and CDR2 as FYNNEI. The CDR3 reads CASENSGNTIYF. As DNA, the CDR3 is TGTGCCAGCGAAAATTCTGGAAACACCATATATTTT.

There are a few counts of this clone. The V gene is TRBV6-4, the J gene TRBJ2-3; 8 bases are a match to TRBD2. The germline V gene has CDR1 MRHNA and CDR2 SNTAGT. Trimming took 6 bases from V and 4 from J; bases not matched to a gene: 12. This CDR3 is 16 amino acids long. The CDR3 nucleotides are TGTGCCAGCAGCGATACCAGCGGGAGTGGATCAGATACGCAGTATTTT. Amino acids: CASSDTSGSGSDTQYF.

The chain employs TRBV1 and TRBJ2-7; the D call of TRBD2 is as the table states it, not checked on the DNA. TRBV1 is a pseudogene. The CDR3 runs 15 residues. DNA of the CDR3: TGCACCAGCAGCCAAGGGGGACTAGCAAACTACGAGCAGTACTTC. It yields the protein CTSSQGGLANYEQYF.

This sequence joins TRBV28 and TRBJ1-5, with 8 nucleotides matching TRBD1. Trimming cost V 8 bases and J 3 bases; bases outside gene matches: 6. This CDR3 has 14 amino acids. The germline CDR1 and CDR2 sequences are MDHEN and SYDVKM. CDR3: CASETGQVNQPQHF. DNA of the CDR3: TGTGCCAGCGAAACGGGACAGGTCAATCAGCCCCAGCATTTT.

DNA for the CDR3: TGTGCCAGCAGTCCAACAGGGATTACTCACGAGCAGTACTTC. It specifies CASSPTGITHEQYF. V usage is TRBV28 and J usage is TRBJ2-7, with D tentatively TRBD1 (6 bases). Germline V lookup: CDR1 MDHEN, CDR2 SYDVKM. V shed 5 bases and J shed 5 bases, with 16 bases lying between them. This CDR3 spans 14 amino acids.